Included here is one T cell receptor gamma chain sequence, with context. The antigen it binds to is not known. Base qualities are missing; no much larger clone stands one base away. Including cysteine and phenylalanine, the CDR3 has 12 amino acids. Kept here is only the CDR3 DNA, which spans 36 bases and is read in frame from base 1. Germline trimming: 11 bases from V, 6 bases from J; junction bases outside gene matches: 11. This entry belongs to a study of intestinal T cells in coeliac disease (dated by TCRdb to the early 2020s). About the full investigation: Coeliac patients were much younger than controls, with mean ages of around 15 versus 50 years in the TRG cohort. A second, larger TCR-gamma (TRG) cohort included duodenal biopsies from approximately 33 coeliac disease patients and about 20 non-coeliac controls. The TCR-delta (TRD) cohort included duodenal biopsies from ten or so coeliac disease patients and ten or so non-coeliac controls.

For each case, genomic DNA was extracted from ten 5-um FFPE scrolls with the QIAamp DNA FFPE tissue kit. Classification of coeliac disease based on the TCR repertoire was tested using fully anonymised formalin-fixed paraffin-embedded duodenal biopsies that were surplus to diagnostic needs. Broad study findings and their caveats: Clustering based on TRG put most of the roughly 54 biopsies (roughly 94%) in the right class, and the reported leave-one-out accuracy was roughly 90%. In training, clustering based on TRD kmers put all 20 or so biopsies in the right class, and the reported leave-one-out accuracy was 85% to 95%. A significant age difference was observed between coeliac and control groups, although significant classification was not yielded by an age-split analysis. FFPE-derived DNA was found to be relatively degraded, and loss of a proportion of TCR sequences in each sample was likely caused by this degradation. Repeated CDR3 amino acid sequences could not be distinguished from PCR duplicates.

Libraries were constructed by multiplex PCR. TCRdb names Ion Torrent PGM as the instrument used. The LymphoTrack kit, which has primers carrying Illumina adapters, was used to amplify TRG repertoires from approximately 210 ng of biopsy DNA. After purification with AMPure XP beads and quantification on a 2100 Bioanalyzer, the TRG amplicons were pooled in equimolar amounts. TRG libraries were sequenced on an Ion PGM instrument. Turning to the authors' computational methods: FastX discarded any read in which over 10% of nucleotides had a quality score below the third quartile for that patient. IMGT/HighV-QUEST was used to align reads in order to assign V, D and J genes, locate CDR3 regions and judge functionality. After the sequences were translated into amino acids, every sequence predicted to be non-functional was thrown out. The CDR3s were broken into kmers both with and without positional annotation, PCA was run on the kmer frequencies, and the samples were clustered using every one of the 1023 combinations of PCs 1-10. Leave-one-out cross-validation was used to validate the classification, with parameters re-optimised on the remaining samples in each round. Shannon diversity was calculated with the vegan R package from repeated random subsamples, each the size of the lowest read count. The public reads were reprocessed by TCRdb using CATT, and rows of matching DNA were later combined. The V and J calls were not made by the authors but by TCRdb's processing. The sample yields around 970 gamma-chain clones; 45% to 50% were counted once. The ten largest clonotypes hold around a tenth of the sample.

The sequence came from a human donor with celiac disease. The sample consisted of a duodenal biopsy. Recombination linked TRGV10 to TRGJ1 or TRGJ2. TRGV10 belongs to the ORF category, with a function that is uncertain. The CDR3 protein is CAAQEIIYKKLF. The DNA sequence follows: TGTGCTGCGCAAGAAATTATTTATAAGAAACTCTTT.